This T cell receptor (beta chain) was found in a study of cytomegalovirus exposure and HLA in healthy donors. Turning to the study itself: About 180 million T cells yielded 120 million or so unique TCR beta sequences, as an earlier analysis found. The Caucasian-associated ancestry cluster contained 81% of the approximately 410 genotyped donors.

The CDR3 has 15 amino acids. The J segment lost 0 bases and the V segment lost 4 bases, leaving 3 bases of the junction unmatched. Germline-derived CDR1 and CDR2 are SGHNT and YYREEE (reference sequence). 60 Vbeta and 13 Jbeta primers were used in PCR. Data came from immunoSEQ multiplex PCR; TCRdb stores just in-frame clones and leaves some out. The sample consists of around 150,000 clones, roughly four fifths of them appearing once. The gene calls are TRBV5-4 and TRBJ2-3, with TRBD2 identical over 9 bases. The TCR was taken from a young man in good health and CMV-seronegative. Sequenced material: PBMCs. CDR3 DNA sequence: TGTGCCAGCAGCCCTAGCGGGACTAGCACAGATACGCAGTATTTT. This encodes CASSPSGTSTDTQYF.